Listed here is a single T cell receptor (beta chain). V lost 6 bases and J lost 9, with 14 bases in between. This CDR3 is 12 amino acids long. The germline gives CDR1 LNHDA, CDR2 SQIVND (reference sequence). This sample was taken from a study of T cell repertoires in cytomegalovirus infection. Study overall: Public TCR beta signatures indicated both CMV infection and matching HLA type.

MiXCR, run by TCRdb on the reads, gives a single entry per CDR3 protein. The sample contains roughly 600,000 distinct CDR3 sequences, 20% to 25% of which appear only once. Sequencing was carried out using CD8+ T cells from PBMCs. The sequence derives from a human donor in good health (CMV status not recorded). Some clones in this sample may be carry-over from other donors' samples. The rearrangement uses TRBV19 and TRBJ1-2, with a tentative D call TRBD1 (5 bases). In DNA, the CDR3 is TGTGCCAGTAGGCGGGACCCCCGAAGCTACACCTTC. Protein product: CASRRDPRSYTF. Variable domain in full (rest from reference TRBV19 and TRBJ1-2): DGGITQSPKYLFRKEGQNVTLSCEQNLNHDAMYWYRQDPGQGLRLIYYSQIVNDFQKGDIAEGYSVSREKKESFPLTVTSAQKNPTAFYLCASRRDPRSYTFGSGTRLTVV.